This entry concerns a single T cell receptor (beta chain). This sample is part of a study of blood T cell repertoires in COVID-19. The ends lost 11 bases at V and 0 bases at J; junction bases unmatched: 13. The CDR3 contains 15 residues. The germline V gene encodes CDR1 LNHDA and CDR2 SQIVND (reference sequence). TCRdb keeps only in-frame clones here, not all; method: immunoSEQ multiplex PCR. The data hold approximately 290,000 clones, with approximately 85% observed a single time. Sequencing input: peripheral blood. This chain joins TRBV19 and TRBJ2-7; 7 positions match TRBD1. The receptor's source is a human donor with COVID-19, enrolled during active disease. The donor label of this sample is uncertain. CDR3 protein: CACSYRGGPSYEQYF. Written as DNA, the CDR3 is TGTGCCTGCTCATACAGGGGCGGGCCCTCCTACGAGCAGTACTTC.